This TCR beta chain emerged from a study of blood T cell repertoires in COVID-19. Germline V gene lookup returns CDR1 DFQATT and CDR2 SNEGSKA (reference sequence). The CDR3 contains 17 residues. Trimming cost V 3 bases and J 0 bases, with 15 bases left between them. Per the original methods: Reference gene primers were amplified, and this amplification served to estimate nucleated cell counts. Only in-frame clones appear in the TCRdb table, and some are missing; sequencing was by immunoSEQ multiplex PCR. The V and J calls and clone size were taken over from that table, and D and trimming were inferred from the DNA. This repertoire shows 15,000 or so clones, 85% to 90% found once; its top ten account for about 2.5%.

This sequence originates from a human donor in a cohort sampled during active COVID-19. The V gene is TRBV20-1, the J gene TRBJ2-6; unclear D gene. Input material: peripheral blood. The CDR3 DNA reads as TGCAGTGCTAGTTCCATCATCGGGTTCTCTGGGGCCAACGTCCTGACTTTC. Translated, it gives CSASSIIGFSGANVLTF.